The T cell receptor beta chain under discussion was sequenced for a study of shared clonotypes between healthy human individuals. As processed by the authors: From ImmunoSEQ came sequences covering only the junction and carrying no quality scores, so filtering differed. The protocol was immunoSEQ multiplex PCR, while the TCRdb copy is restricted to in-frame clones and leaves out a portion. The DNA was the basis for D and trimming; V, J and clone size are from that table. The repertoire includes 2,500,000 or so clones, 85% to 95% of them detected once, and more than 0.12% sits in the top ten. Per germline, CDR1 SGHRS and CDR2 YFSETQ. V shed 0 bases and J shed 3 bases, with 7 bases lying between them. The CDR3 sequence is 14 residues long. Donors were healthy HIV-negative adults without recently reported acute infections or vaccinations. Every contributor of samples was a Caucasian grown-up residing in Nashville, Tennessee.

Concerning this clone itself: Other DNA sequences from this sample encode an identical CDR3 as well.

Sequenced input: naive CD4+ T cells sorted from blood. This sample's subset: CD45RA+ positively selected. This clonotype was sampled from a man aged 18 to 30 in good health. The V call is TRBV5-1, the J call TRBJ1-3; D gene uncertain. As DNA, the CDR3 is TGCGCCAGCAGCTTGGCGGGATATGGAAACACCATATATTTT. Its protein is CASSLAGYGNTIYF.